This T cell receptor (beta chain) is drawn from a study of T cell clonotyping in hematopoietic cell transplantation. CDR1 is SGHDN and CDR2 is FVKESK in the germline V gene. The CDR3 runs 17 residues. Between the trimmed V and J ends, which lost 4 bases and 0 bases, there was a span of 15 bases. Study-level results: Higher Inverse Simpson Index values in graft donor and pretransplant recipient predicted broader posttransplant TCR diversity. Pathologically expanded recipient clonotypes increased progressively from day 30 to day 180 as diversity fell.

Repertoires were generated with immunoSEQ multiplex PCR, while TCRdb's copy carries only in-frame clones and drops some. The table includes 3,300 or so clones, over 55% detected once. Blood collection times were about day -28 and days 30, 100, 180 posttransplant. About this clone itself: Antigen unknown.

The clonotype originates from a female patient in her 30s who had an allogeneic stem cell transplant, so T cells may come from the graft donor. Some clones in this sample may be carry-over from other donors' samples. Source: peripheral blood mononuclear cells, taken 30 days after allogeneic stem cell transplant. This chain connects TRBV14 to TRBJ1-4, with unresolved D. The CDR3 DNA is TGTGCCAGCAGCCCCCTCCCCCCAGGTGCAACTAATGAAAAACTGTTTTTT. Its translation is CASSPLPPGATNEKLFF.